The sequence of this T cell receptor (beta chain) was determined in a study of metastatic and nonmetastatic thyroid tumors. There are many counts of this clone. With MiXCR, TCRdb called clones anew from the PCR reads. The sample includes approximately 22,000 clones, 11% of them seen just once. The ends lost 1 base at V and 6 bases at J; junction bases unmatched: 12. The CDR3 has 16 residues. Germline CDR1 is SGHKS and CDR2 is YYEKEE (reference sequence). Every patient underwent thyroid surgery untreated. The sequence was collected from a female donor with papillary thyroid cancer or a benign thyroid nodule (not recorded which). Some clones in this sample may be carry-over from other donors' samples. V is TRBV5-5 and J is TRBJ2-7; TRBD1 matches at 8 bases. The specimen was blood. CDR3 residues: CASSLMGTGQAAEQYF. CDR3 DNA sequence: TGTGCCAGCAGCTTGATGGGTACGGGACAGGCGGCCGAGCAGTACTTC.